A selection of T cell receptor beta chains follows, all from one sample in a study of cytomegalovirus exposure and HLA in healthy donors. Profiling relied on immunoSEQ multiplex PCR, and the TCRdb table lists in-frame clones only, not all of them. The sample lists 80,000 to 130,000 clones, 75% to 85% occurring once. Sequencing used PBMCs. These receptors all stem from a woman aged 18-29 years in good health and CMV-seronegative. The CDR3 runs from the conserved cysteine through the conserved F or W. D genes are given only for firm matches. For some rows the clone size is stated as once, few or many, or as a class when expanded; others skip it.

V gene	D gene	J gene	clone size	CDR3 DNA	CDR3 protein
TRBV5-5	TRBD2	TRBJ2-3	NA	TGTGCCAGCAGCTACACTAGCGGGTGGGAGGCCGGTACAGATACGCAGTATTTT	CASSYTSGWEAGTDTQYF
TRBV18	TRBD2	TRBJ2-3	NA	TGTGCCAGCTCCGTCCCAGGGAGGGCAGATACGCAGTATTTT	CASSVPGRADTQYF
TRBV9	NA	TRBJ2-3	NA	TGTGCCAGCAGCCTAGGGAGCGATCGCACAGATACGCAGTATTTT	CASSLGSDRTDTQYF
TRBV9	TRBD2	TRBJ2-3	once	TGTGCCAGCAGCCTGAGCGGGGGCACAGATACGCAGTATTTT	CASSLSGGTDTQYF
TRBV5-8	NA	TRBJ1-1	NA	TGTGCCAGCAGCAGTGGACAGAGCTCTAACACTGAAGCTTTCTTT	CASSSGQSSNTEAFF
TRBV7-9	TRBD1	TRBJ2-1	few	TGTGCCAGCAGCTTACAGGGGGACAATGAGCAGTTCTTC	CASSLQGDNEQFF
TRBV7-8	TRBD1	TRBJ1-4	NA	TGTGCCAGCAGCTTATACAGGGGGCGCGTTGCAACTAATGAAAAACTGTTTTTT	CASSLYRGRVATNEKLFF
TRBV7-9	NA	TRBJ2-2	NA	TGTGCCAGCAGCCCGTCTCGGGACACCGGGGAGCTGTTTTTT	CASSPSRDTGELFF
TRBV5-1	TRBD2	TRBJ2-5	NA	TGCGCCAGCAGCTGGTTGGGGACTAGGGAAGAGACCCAGTACTTC	CASSWLGTREETQYF
TRBV18	NA	TRBJ1-5	NA	TGTGCCAGCTCACCAAGCGGGGTCACTAGCAATCAGCCCCAGCATTTT	CASSPSGVTSNQPQHF
TRBV15	NA	TRBJ2-7	NA	TGTGCCACCAGCTCTAGACCGGGACATGACTACGAGCAGTACTTC	CATSSRPGHDYEQYF
TRBV5-1	NA	TRBJ1-4	NA	TGCGCCAGCAGCTTTTCGGGTTTTGCTAATGAAAAACTGTTTTTT	CASSFSGFANEKLFF
TRBV5-6	NA	TRBJ2-7	NA	TGTGCCAGCAGCCTAGGGGGGAGGGCCGGGGAGCAGTACTTC	CASSLGGRAGEQYF
TRBV9	NA	TRBJ2-1	NA	TGTGCCAGCAGCCCAAACCCCGGGACTGCCACCTACAATGAGCAGTTCTTC	CASSPNPGTATYNEQFF
TRBV7-9	NA	TRBJ1-2	NA	TGTTCCAGCAGCCAACCCAAGGGGGGGCCCGGCTACACCTTC	CSSSQPKGGPGYTF
TRBV6-4	NA	TRBJ1-2	NA	TGTGCCGGCAGTGACGGGGCCAACTATGGCTACACCTTC	CAGSDGANYGYTF
TRBV7-9	NA	TRBJ1-1	NA	TGTGCCAGCAGCCCTCCGGGATTTTTTACTGAAGCTTTCTTT	CASSPPGFFTEAFF
TRBV5-8	NA	TRBJ2-7	NA	TGTGCCAGCAGACCCGATCGCTACGAGCAGTACTTC	CASRPDRYEQYF
TRBV11-2	NA	TRBJ2-7	once	TGTGCCAGCAGCTTAGACGCGACCTACGAGCAGTACTTC	CASSLDATYEQYF
TRBV6-4	TRBD2	TRBJ2-3	NA	TGTGCCAGCAGTGCAATAGCGGGAGGCACAGATACGCAGTATTTT	CASSAIAGGTDTQYF
TRBV6-5	TRBD1	TRBJ1-2	NA	TGTGCCACCAGAACTTGGACCGGGACAGGGGTTGGCACCTTC	CATRTWTGTGVGTF
TRBV7-8	NA	TRBJ2-7	NA	TGTGCCAGCAGCCCGACCGGGACACCTACCTACGAGCAGTACTTC	CASSPTGTPTYEQYF
TRBV7-9	NA	TRBJ1-1	NA	TGTTCCAGCAGCGTAGCGGACAGAAACACTGAAGCTTTCTTT	CSSSVADRNTEAFF
TRBV10-3	NA	TRBJ1-2	NA	TGTGCCATCAGTGAATGGCGGAGTGGCTACACCTTC	CAISEWRSGYTF
TRBV10-3	NA	TRBJ1-1	NA	TGTGCCATCAGTTCGGGACAGAACACTGAAGCTTTCTTT	CAISSGQNTEAFF
TRBV5-1	TRBD1	TRBJ2-5	NA	TGCGCCAGCAGCTTGTTTCAGGGGGCAGGGGAGACCCAGTACTTC	CASSLFQGAGETQYF
TRBV30	NA	TRBJ2-7	NA	TGTGCCTGGAGTCGGGAACAGTGGACCTACGAGCAGTACTTC	CAWSREQWTYEQYF
TRBV28	TRBD2	TRBJ2-7	few	TGTGCCAGCAGTTTAGGACTAGCGGCTACCTACGAGCAGTACTTC	CASSLGLAATYEQYF
TRBV5-1	TRBD1	TRBJ2-3	NA	TGCGCCAGCAGCTTGGAGGGACAGGGTATAGATACGCAGTATTTT	CASSLEGQGIDTQYF
TRBV7-3	TRBD1	TRBJ2-3	NA	TGTGCCAGCAGTTCTGAGGGGGCGGTCCCCATAGATACGCAGTATTTT	CASSSEGAVPIDTQYF
TRBV7-2	TRBD1	TRBJ1-5	NA	TGTGCCAGCAGCTTGGGACAGGGGGGAGTTCAGCCCCAGCATTTT	CASSLGQGGVQPQHF
TRBV4-1	NA	TRBJ2-1	NA	TGCGCCAGCAGCCACGGGATTAATGAGCAGTTCTTC	CASSHGINEQFF
TRBV28	NA	TRBJ2-7	once	TGTGCCAGCAGGACAGCTTACTCTCCCTACGAGCAGTACTTC	CASRTAYSPYEQYF
TRBV5-1	TRBD1	TRBJ2-1	NA	TGCGCCAGCAGCCGGGACAGGGGACACAATGAGCAGTTCTTC	CASSRDRGHNEQFF
TRBV6-5	NA	TRBJ2-6	few	TGTGCCAGCAGTTACTCTGGGGGGACTGGGGCCAACGTCCTGACTTTC	CASSYSGGTGANVLTF
TRBV30	NA	TRBJ2-6	NA	TGTGCCTGGAGTATCCCCCACAGCTCTGGGGCCAACGTCCTGACTTTC	CAWSIPHSSGANVLTF
TRBV7-6	TRBD2	TRBJ2-1	few	TGTGCCAGCAGCCTATACTCGTCTAGCGGGAGAATTGAGTTCTTC	CASSLYSSSGRIEFF
TRBV6-1	TRBD1	TRBJ1-2	NA	TGTGCCAGCAGTGAAGCGAGGGACAGGGGGCAGGGCTACACCTTC	CASSEARDRGQGYTF
TRBV28	NA	TRBJ2-3	NA	TGTGCCAGCAGTTTTCGATTCCCTTCGACATTTAGCACAGATACGCAGTATTTT	CASSFRFPSTFSTDTQYF
TRBV11-2	NA	TRBJ1-2	NA	TGTGCCAGCAGCTTAGGCAGGGAAGAAGGCTACACCTTC	CASSLGREEGYTF
TRBV30	TRBD1	TRBJ1-2	NA	TGTGCCTGGCTTAGGAAACGGGACAGGATCTATGGCTACACCTTC	CAWLRKRDRIYGYTF
TRBV6-1	NA	TRBJ2-3	NA	TGTGCCAGCAGTACCCGGGGCACAGATACGCAGTATTTT	CASSTRGTDTQYF
TRBV6-6	TRBD2	TRBJ2-7	NA	TGTGCCAGCAGCAACCTAGCGGTGAGCTCCTACGAGCAGTACTTC	CASSNLAVSSYEQYF
TRBV7-2	TRBD2	TRBJ2-5	NA	TGTGCCAGCAGCAGAGGGACCGGGGGGGCCCAAGAGACCCAGTACTTC	CASSRGTGGAQETQYF
TRBV7-9	NA	TRBJ1-6	NA	TGTTCCAGCAGCTTAGGTGGCAAAAATTCACCCCTCCACTTT	CSSSLGGKNSPLHF
TRBV4-3	NA	TRBJ1-3	few	TGCGCCAGCAGCCGGAACTCCGGGGTTGGAAACACCATATATTTT	CASSRNSGVGNTIYF
TRBV4-1	TRBD1	TRBJ2-2	NA	TGCGCCAGCAGCCGTAGGACAGGGGAAAACACCGGGGAGCTGTTTTTT	CASSRRTGENTGELFF
TRBV13	TRBD1	TRBJ2-5	once	TGTGCCAGCAGTTCAGGACAGGGCTGGGGGGAAGAGACCCAGTACTTC	CASSSGQGWGEETQYF
TRBV11-3	NA	TRBJ2-1	NA	TGTGCCAGCAGCCCGGAGGGGTCTTACAATGAGCAGTTCTTC	CASSPEGSYNEQFF
TRBV27	NA	TRBJ1-3	NA	TGTGCCAGCAGTTTATCACAGTACGACACCATATATTTT	CASSLSQYDTIYF
TRBV5-1	NA	TRBJ2-7	NA	TGCGCCAGCAGCTTGGGGCGACCGGGTACCTCCTACGAGCAGTACTTC	CASSLGRPGTSYEQYF
TRBV29-1	NA	TRBJ2-3	NA	TGCAGCGTTGCACACACGCCCAGGGTGGTGGAAGATACGCAGTATTTT	CSVAHTPRVVEDTQYF
TRBV27	NA	TRBJ2-1	once	TGTGCCAGCCGCAGGGGAGAAGAGAACAATGAGCAGTTCTTC	CASRRGEENNEQFF
TRBV6-1	NA	TRBJ1-2	NA	TGTGCCAGCAGTCCAGGGGTGGAGGACTATGGCTACACCTTC	CASSPGVEDYGYTF
TRBV28	NA	TRBJ2-1	NA	TGTGCCAGCAGTCCTGTGGGGGGCAATGAGCAGTTCTTC	CASSPVGGNEQFF
TRBV19	TRBD1	TRBJ1-6	NA	TGTGCCAGCAGGGGACAGGGTTGGAATTCACCCCTCCACTTT	CASRGQGWNSPLHF
TRBV7-2	NA	TRBJ2-7	NA	TGTGCCAGCAGCCGGGGCGGGAATGGGTACGAGCAGTACTTC	CASSRGGNGYEQYF